This T cell receptor beta chain was found in a study of CD8 T cells in Susac syndrome. Random hexamers were used to reverse transcribe the RNA input (roughly 0.5 to 1 ug). TCRdb re-called the immunoSEQ multiplex PCR reads with MiXCR, one entry per CDR3 protein. Seen here are about 130,000 distinct CDR3 sequences, about 90% observed once, and the top ten hold around 0.24%. TCR beta sequences were obtained from blood CD8+ and CD4+ T cells. While CD8+ and CD4+ T cells were isolated negatively, TEMRA cells were enriched by FACS. Regarding this clonotype: An end of the junction does not agree with germline; a read error may underlie this.

This sequence originates from a human donor with multiple sclerosis. The specimen sequenced was CD8+ T cells from PBMCs.

CDR3 protein: CASSFNPKEKLFF. CDR3 DNA sequence: TGTGCCAGCAGCTTTAACCCTAAGGAAAAACTGTTTTTT. The V gene is TRBV11-2, the J gene TRBJ1-4; D is unresolved. The CDR3 consists of 13 residues. In germline, CDR1 is SGHAT, CDR2 FQNNGV.